These 23 T cell receptor beta chains were all obtained from the same sample, sequenced in a study of blood T cell repertoires in COVID-19 (dated by TCRdb to 2019 to 2021). To prepare the library, the immunoSEQ multiplex PCR assay was applied. As stored in TCRdb, this immuneACCESS dataset retains in-frame rearrangements with V and J assigned. A fraction of the clones does not appear; measured against another copy, unresolved V genes explain less than half of the discrepancy, and the remainder lacks a known reason. This sample has 200,000 to 250,000 clones in its table, and around 84% of those were observed once. 20% of the sample is in the top ten clones. What was sequenced was peripheral blood. Receptor source: a man younger than 45 with active or convalescent COVID-19.

The chain joins TRBV7-8 to TRBJ2-1; D perhaps matches TRBD2 (7 bases). Looked up from germline, CDR1 is SGHVS and CDR2 is FQNEAQ. The CDR3 spans 15 residues. V was shortened by 5 bases and J by 6 bases, with 17 bases between the two germline ends. CDR3 DNA: TGTGCCAGCAGCCGGGGGTGGGGAGGGGGCAATGAGCAGTTCTTC. Translated: CASSRGWGGGNEQFF.

V and J are TRBV4-1 and TRBJ1-1; D gene ambiguous. V lost 0 bases and J lost 2, with 10 bases in between. The CDR3 length is 15 residues. CDR1 is MGHRA and CDR2 is YSYEKL in the germline V gene. CDR3 coding DNA: TGCGCCAGCAGCCAAGAAGAACAGACAAACACTGAAGCTTTCTTT. Translated: CASSQEEQTNTEAFF.

This sequence joins TRBV28 and TRBJ1-5; D is ambiguous. The V gene's germline CDR1 is MDHEN and CDR2 SYDVKM. CDR3 length equals 16 residues. The ends were cut back, 1 base at V and 0 bases at J, with 10 bases in the middle. For the CDR3, the DNA is TGTGCCAGCAGTTTATATTCCGGTCCTAGCAATCAGCCCCAGCATTTT. Translated, it gives CASSLYSGPSNQPQHF. Drawing the rest from reference TRBV28 and TRBJ1-5, the complete variable domain is DVKVTQSSRYLVKRTGEKVFLECVQDMDHENMFWYRQDPGLGLRLIYFSYDVKMKEKGDIPEGYSVSREKKERFSLILESASTNQTSMYLCASSLYSGPSNQPQHFGDGTRLSIL.

V gene TRBV6-5 combines with J gene TRBJ2-3, with 8 bases that match TRBD2. This CDR3 has 16 residues. The germline gives CDR1 MNHEY, CDR2 SVGAGI. The junction had 5 bases not matched to a gene; V was cut back by 0 bases and J by 3 bases. The chain's CDR3 is CASSYSGRGGTDTQYF. For the CDR3, the DNA is TGTGCCAGCAGTTACTCTGGCCGGGGGGGGACAGATACGCAGTATTTT.

V usage is TRBV12-5 and J usage is TRBJ1-1; D is undetermined. In germline, CDR1 is LGHNT, CDR2 FRNRAP. Trimming took off 7 bases at V and 4 bases at J, with 13 bases between the two ends. The length of the CDR3 is 13 residues. CDR3 sequence reads: CASAVKEGTEAFF. In nucleotides, the CDR3 is TGTGCTAGTGCCGTGAAGGAGGGCACTGAAGCTTTCTTT.

The chain is built from TRBV5-1 and TRBJ2-3, with D tentatively TRBD1 (5 bases). The germline V and J ends were trimmed by 0 bases and 4 bases, with 15 bases remaining between them. From germline, CDR1 is SGHRS and CDR2 YFSETQ. The CDR3 extends over 16 amino acids. The CDR3 DNA follows: TGCGCCAGCAGCTTGGAGGGGTTGCCGGTCCCAGATACGCAGTATTTT. As protein: CASSLEGLPVPDTQYF.

V and J are TRBV3-1 (or the pseudogene TRBV3-2) and TRBJ1-5, with TRBD1 matching 10 bases. The J segment lost 7 bases and the V segment lost 0 bases, leaving 9 bases of the junction unmatched. The CDR3 contains 17 residues. Germline V gene data show CDR1 as LGHDT and CDR2 as YNNKEL (reference sequence). In DNA form, the CDR3 reads TGTGCCAGCAGCCAAGATGAGGGACAGGGGCGGGGGCAGCCCCAGCATTTT. Translating gives CASSQDEGQGRGQPQHF.

This chain joins TRBV6-6 and TRBJ2-1; 11 nucleotides match TRBD2. Trimming took 4 bases from V and 7 from J; bases not matched to a gene: 6. This CDR3 region has 15 residues. Looked up from germline, CDR1 is MNHNY and CDR2 is SVGAGI (reference sequence). The CDR3 DNA reads as TGTGCCAGCAGTTCAACTAGCGGGAGAGTGAATGAGCAGTTCTTC. The encoded protein is CASSSTSGRVNEQFF.

The sample holds a few counts of this clone. The chain joins TRBV24-1 to TRBJ2-1; 15 bases line up with TRBD2. V lost 9 bases and J lost 10; bases outside the gene matches: 12. CDR1 is KGHDR and CDR2 is SFDVKD in the germline V gene. CDR3 length: 16 residues. The CDR3 protein is CATQSVGLAGGREQFF. The DNA of the CDR3 is TGTGCCACCCAAAGCGTTGGACTAGCGGGAGGGCGGGAGCAGTTCTTC.

The chain employs TRBV7-2 and TRBJ2-6; D unclear. The CDR3 covers 15 residues. Germline V gene lookup returns CDR1 SGHTA and CDR2 FQGNSA. V gave up 1 base and J gave up 2 bases, with 6 bases separating them. The DNA for the CDR3 is TGTGCCAGCAGCTTAGAAGTAGCTGGGGCCAACGTCCTGACTTTC. This translates into CASSLEVAGANVLTF.

The genes are TRBV28 and TRBJ1-2, with a weak D call TRBD1 (5 bases). V lost 3 bases and J lost 7, with 12 bases in between. The CDR3 contains 13 residues. CDR1 is MDHEN, CDR2 SYDVKM, per germline. CDR3 protein: CASSFPRQTGYTF. The CDR3 nucleotides are TGTGCCAGCAGTTTCCCCCGACAGACTGGCTACACCTTC.

The V call is TRBV6-2 or TRBV6-3, the J call TRBJ1-5, with D unclear. V was trimmed by 2 bases and J by 6 bases, leaving 11 bases between them. The CDR3 is 14 amino acids. Germline V gene data show CDR1 as MNHEY and CDR2 as SVGEGT. CDR3 region: CASSYPNRGQPQHF. For the CDR3, the DNA is TGTGCCAGCAGTTACCCGAATCGGGGTCAGCCCCAGCATTTT.

The chain couples TRBV7-2 to TRBJ2-2, with D tentatively TRBD2 (6 bases). Germline values: CDR1 SGHTA, CDR2 FQGNSA. CDR3 length: 16 residues. Trimming shortened V by 1 base and J by 0 bases, and 9 bases separated the two germline ends. The chain's CDR3 is CASSLVGGSNTGELFF. The DNA of the CDR3 is TGTGCCAGCAGCTTAGTGGGAGGTTCGAACACCGGGGAGCTGTTTTTT.

The chain uses TRBV21-1 and TRBJ1-5. TRBV21-1 is flagged as a pseudogene. The length of the CDR3 is 14 residues. The CDR3 protein is CASSKRKGSQPQHF. DNA for the CDR3: TGTGCCAGCAGCAAACGGAAAGGGAGTCAGCCCCAGCATTTT.

This sequence joins TRBV24-1 and TRBJ2-5; 8 bases are shared with TRBD2. The CDR3 runs to 16 residues. V was pared by 3 bases and J by 5 bases, with 10 bases of the junction left unmatched. Germline CDR1 and CDR2: KGHDR and SFDVKD. The CDR3 coding sequence is TGTGCCACCAGTGATCCCGAGCCGGGAGGGCGGGAGACCCAGTACTTC. Protein sequence: CATSDPEPGGRETQYF.

The chain recombines TRBV15 with TRBJ1-1; D is perhaps TRBD1 (6 bases). Germline CDR1 reads LNHNV; CDR2 reads YYDKDF (reference sequence). V lost 0 bases, J lost 6 bases, and 14 bases lay in between. There are 15 residues in the CDR3. The DNA of the CDR3 is TGTGCCACCAGCAGAGAACGTGTGGGGACATCTGAAGCTTTCTTT. Protein: CATSRERVGTSEAFF. Looking up the rest from reference TRBV15 and TRBJ1-1 gives the full variable domain: DAMVIQNPRYQVTQFGKPVTLSCSQTLNHNVMYWYQQKSSQAPKLLFHYYDKDFNNEADTPDNFQSRRPNTSFCFLDIRSPGLGDTAMYLCATSRERVGTSEAFFGQGTRLTVV.

V and J are TRBV3-1 (or the pseudogene TRBV3-2) and TRBJ2-1; the match to TRBD2 covers 14 bases. The V gene end was trimmed by 1 base and the J gene end by 10 bases; junction bases not matched to a gene: 9. The germline gives CDR1 LGHDT, CDR2 YNNKEL (reference sequence). CDR3 length equals 17 residues. CDR3 DNA: TGTGCCAGCAGCCAAGTAACCGGGACTAGCGGGGGTGGGGAGCAGTTCTTC. It yields the protein CASSQVTGTSGGGEQFF.

The genes are TRBV7-8 and TRBJ2-3; 8 bases map to TRBD1. The CDR3 is made up of 15 amino acids. V gave up 3 bases and J gave up 6 bases; unmatched junction bases: 8. CDR1 and CDR2 (germline): SGHVS, FQNEAQ. CDR3 in DNA: TGTGCCAGCAGCTTCCGGACAGGGTATAAGGATACGCAGTATTTT. Amino acids: CASSFRTGYKDTQYF.

The chain employs TRBV6-5 and TRBJ2-2; D possibly corresponds to TRBD1 (5 bases). The CDR3 spans 14 residues. Germline V gene sequence: CDR1 MNHEY, CDR2 SVGAGI. Trimming took 5 bases from V and 7 from J, leaving 14 bases between them. The chain's CDR3 is CASSLARVGGELFF. CDR3 nucleotide sequence: TGTGCCAGCAGTCTGGCCAGGGTTGGCGGGGAGCTGTTTTTT.

The gene calls are TRBV7-8 and TRBJ2-7; TRBD2 matches 8 bases. Germline V gene sequence: CDR1 SGHVS, CDR2 FQNEAQ. This CDR3 has 15 amino acids. V lost 1 base to trimming and J lost 4 bases; unmatched junction nucleotides: 6. CDR3 sequence reads: CASSLVTGGPYEQYF. DNA of the CDR3: TGTGCCAGCAGCTTAGTTACGGGAGGGCCTTACGAGCAGTACTTC.

This clone was picked up a small number of times. The CDR3 protein is CASSTTGNTEAFF. CDR3 sequence (DNA): TGTGCCAGCAGTACGACAGGGAACACTGAAGCTTTCTTT. The V and J genes are TRBV12-3 or TRBV12-4 and TRBJ1-1; possible D gene TRBD1, 6 bases. Trimming left V 5 bases short and J 1 base short, with 8 bases between. CDR3 length: 13 amino acids.

This clone was observed a single time. CDR3 sequence (DNA): TGCAGTGGCGATCGAGCCGCGACCCAGTACTTC. Its translation is CSGDRAATQYF. V gene TRBV20-1 combines with J gene TRBJ2-5; no clear D gene. Germline V gives CDR1 DFQATT, CDR2 SNEGSKA (reference sequence). V was cut by 7 bases and J by 7 bases, with 13 bases left in between. The CDR3 has 11 residues.

This clone appeared once. The chain combines TRBV18 with TRBJ2-3; D is possibly TRBD2 (6 bases). V lost 1 base and J 5 bases, leaving 13 bases between the germline ends. The CDR3 runs 15 residues. CDR1 KGHSH and CDR2 LQKENI come from the germline V gene. The CDR3 coding sequence is TGTGCCAGCTCACCACAAAGTGGGGGAGGAGATACGCAGTATTTT. Amino acids: CASSPQSGGGDTQYF.